This T cell receptor (beta chain) was sequenced for a study of cytotoxic CD8 clonotypes in ibrutinib-treated CLL. Study information: Enrolment comprised 10 to 11 relapsed/refractory and about 16 treatment-naive patients; fewer than 18 were IGHV unmutated. Response material was collected after a median approximately 11 months of treatment, range 6 to 36.

Trimming took off 6 bases at V and 1 base at J, with 9 bases between the two ends. CDR1 and CDR2 (germline): SGHTA, FQGNSA. This CDR3 is built from 13 residues. Assay used: immunoSEQ multiplex PCR; TCRdb lists only in-frame clones, some missing. The sample carries about 140,000 clones, approximately 77% recorded once. This clone was seen a few times. Its antigen remains unknown. General study findings and limits: Clonality was elevated at ibrutinib response and had returned toward baseline at progression.

This TCR was recovered from a human donor with chronic lymphocytic leukemia. The source material was PBMCs, sampled after 12 months of ibrutinib treatment. The V and J genes are TRBV7-2 and TRBJ1-1, with D unresolved. CDR3 coding DNA: TGTGCCAGCAGGACCGGGCCGAACACTGAAGCTTTCTTT. It encodes CASRTGPNTEAFF.